Below, one T cell receptor (beta chain) is given with its context. This specimen belongs to a study of blood T cells in healthy people across ages. Primed by a sample-barcoded 5' primer and a J-beta primer mix, a second PCR proceeded for roughly 6 to 12 cycles. TCRdb reanalysed the 5' RACE reads using MiXCR and keeps one entry per CDR3 protein. The sample carries more than 500,000 distinct CDR3 sequences, about 26% recorded once. V lost 9 bases and J lost 0, with 17 bases in between. The germline CDR1 and CDR2 sequences are LGHDT and YNNKEL (reference sequence). The CDR3 runs 15 residues. This same sample was also taken into another study, of T cells of mothers and their children.

V gene TRBV3-1 combines with J gene TRBJ2-5; a weak D match, TRBD1 (6 bases). Specimen: blood. This clonotype was obtained from a boy younger than 10 in good health. The CDR3 protein is CASKGDRKNQETQYF. The CDR3 nucleotides read TGTGCCAGTAAAGGAGACAGGAAGAACCAAGAGACCCAGTACTTC.